This T cell receptor (beta chain) was profiled in a study of CD8 T cells in Susac syndrome. General study points: Clonal expansion did not appear in Susac syndrome CD4+ T cell repertoires.

This clonotype occurred once. As yet, its antigen is unknown. A quantity of 0.5 to 1 ug RNA underwent reverse transcription using random hexamers. Amplification of the TCR beta CDR3 was carried out by immunoSEQ multiplex PCR, which spanned a total of 54 Vbeta and 13 Jbeta segments. TCRdb passed the immunoSEQ multiplex PCR reads through MiXCR, listing each CDR3 protein once. Among 55,000 to 75,000 distinct CDR3 sequences listed, roughly 93% were seen once. The CDR3 is 14 amino acids. Trimming took 3 bases from V and 5 from J, leaving 10 bases between them. Germline V gene data show CDR1 as KGHDR and CDR2 as SFDVKD. Patients having Susac syndrome satisfied recently defined diagnostic criteria for definite or probable disease. TEMRA cells were FACS-enriched, unlike CD8+ and CD4+ T cells, which were negatively isolated.

The chain couples TRBV24-1 to TRBJ2-4; the D call may be TRBD1 or TRBD2 (6 bases each). This receptor was obtained from a human donor with Susac syndrome. Sequencing used CD4+ T cells from PBMCs. CDR3 region: CATSDPGAQNIQYF. CDR3 coding DNA: TGTGCCACCAGTGATCCGGGGGCCCAAAACATTCAGTACTTC.